The entry below gives a single T cell receptor beta chain sequence along with its context. The target of this receptor is not known. The input lacks base qualities; no much larger clone sits a single base away. Interpreted using the paper, the treatment or condition label stands for: live attenuated yellow fever vaccine strain. Two biological replicates of bulk PBMCs were collected at each blood-draw timepoint. A standard Ficoll-Paque protocol was used to isolate PBMCs from peripheral blood. TriZol was used to extract RNA from bulk PBMCs, CD4 and CD8 fractions, and dextramer-positive and dextramer-negative fractions. This sample stems from a study of T cells after yellow fever vaccination (dated by TCRdb to between 2019 and 2020). Regarding the research as a whole: The SMART-Seq v4 Ultra Low Input RNA kit was used to prepare libraries from fractions with low cell numbers. To follow T-cell clones before and after both primary and booster YFV17D yellow fever vaccination, bulk TCR alpha and beta repertoires underwent longitudinal sequencing. Two healthy male donors made up the cohort, one aged 18 to 29 years and the other aged 30 to 40 years. Blood was collected at multiple timepoints before and after primary and secondary immunization, and bulk PBMC replicates and cell subsets were isolated. Study-level results and caveats: A small fraction of clonotypes appeared in both the CD4 and CD8 compartments, likely as a result of convergent recombination. Because abundant contaminating clonotypes from the bulk population could be contained in FACS-sorted repertoires, computational filtering was required. After the booster, most clones that had expanded after primary vaccination were detected again (around 96% of CD4 and around nine tenths of CD8), suggesting broad maintenance of memory. Because only a couple of donors were included in the study, the extent to which the findings can be generalized is limited. Compared with the primary T-cell response, the secondary T-cell response was weaker but faster, peaking on day 5 rather than day 15.

The CDR3 runs 13 amino acids, cysteine and phenylalanine included. The only DNA kept is the CDR3, 39 bases in frame from the first base. Trimming takes 6 bases off V and 4 bases off J; junction bases not matched to a gene: 8. In the germline V gene (reference sequence), CDR1 corresponds to DFQATT and CDR2 to SNEGSKA. TCR cDNA was synthesized by 5'RACE template switching, through which a universal primer site and unique molecular identifiers were introduced. Priming for cDNA synthesis came from both the TCR alpha and TCR beta constant segments. Two PCR steps were used to amplify libraries, with sample barcodes and sequencing adapters being added in the second step. Libraries were sequenced on Illumina HiSeq 2500 (2x100 bp) or NovaSeq (2x150 bp). Concerning the study's data processing: MIGEC was used to demultiplex reads and collapse the reads into UMI consensus sequences, and MiXCR was used for V(D)J alignment. Clonotypes responding to the vaccine were identified with edgeR on replicate PBMC samples, with the criteria of FDR below 0.01 and a log2 fold change above 5 up to day 15. Bulk clonotypes were assigned CD4 or CD8 identity according to which sequenced CD4 or CD8 repertoire held them at higher abundance. TCRdb took the public reads, trimmed them with fastp at Q25, ran MiXCR for clone calling and kept in-frame beta chains. Identical CDR3 protein sequences are pooled into one entry, listed with their most common genes and DNA. Clone size and V and J calls follow TCRdb, not the original study. This sample is represented by some 400,000 distinct CDR3 sequences; 6.2% of them were singletons. The ten largest clonotypes hold approximately 16% of the sample.

The receptor was isolated from a young man who received the YFV17D yellow fever vaccine. The sequence is built from TRBV20-1 and TRBJ1-1; 7 of the junction bases match TRBD1. The sequencing used PBMCs, collected 5 days after the yellow fever booster vaccination. The CDR3 corresponds to CSASPGGVTEAFF. The nucleotides read TGCAGTGCCTCCCCAGGGGGAGTCACTGAAGCTTTCTTT.